A selection of T cell receptor beta chains follows, all from one sample in a study of blood T cell repertoires in COVID-19. The data were produced by immunoSEQ multiplex PCR, yet TCRdb's version contains in-frame clones alone and is incomplete. Of more than 70,000 clones in the sample, 80% to 90% are singletons; the top ten hold 5.8%. The source material was peripheral blood. Receptors originate from a man in his fifties with active COVID-19. CDR3s include the opening cysteine and the closing phenylalanine or tryptophan. The D gene is left open where the match is weak. The size entry is marked missing in some rows and otherwise reads once, few, many or a size class.

j_call d_call clone_size v_call cdr3_aa cdr3_nt
TRBJ1-1 TRBD1 - TRBV7-9 CASSHPGQGSEAFF TGTGCCAGCAGTCACCCCGGACAGGGGTCTGAAGCTTTCTTT
TRBJ2-1 TRBD1 - TRBV4-2 CASSQRGTGTGANEQFF TGTGCCAGCAGCCAACGCGGAACCGGGACAGGAGCGAATGAGCAGTTCTTC
TRBJ1-1 - - TRBV5-4 CASSLELAAGNTEAFF TGTGCCAGCAGCTTGGAGCTGGCGGCGGGGAACACTGAAGCTTTCTTT
TRBJ1-1 - once TRBV10-3 CAIRGGDNTEAFF TGTGCCATCAGGGGGGGGGATAACACTGAAGCTTTCTTT
TRBJ2-1 - - TRBV10-3 CAISESESVGLSYNEQFF TGTGCCATCAGTGAGTCGGAGTCGGTGGGTCTTTCTTACAATGAGCAGTTCTTC
TRBJ2-1 TRBD2 - TRBV7-3 CASSLTRLAGGEQFF TGTGCCAGCAGCTTAACACGCCTAGCGGGAGGAGAGCAGTTCTTC
TRBJ1-2 - - TRBV5-6 CASSSLGGFGYTF TGTGCCAGCAGCTCCTTAGGAGGGTTTGGCTACACCTTC
TRBJ2-7 - - TRBV29-1 CSVGTAYEQYF TGCAGCGTTGGGACAGCCTACGAGCAGTACTTC
TRBJ2-7 - once TRBV6-5 CARYFTVYEQYF TGTGCCCGCTACTTTACGGTCTACGAGCAGTACTTC
TRBJ1-6 - - TRBV6-5 CASSYSPRQGRSPLHF TGTGCCAGCAGTTACTCGCCTCGCCAGGGGAGATCACCCCTCCACTTT
TRBJ1-4 TRBD1 once TRBV9 CASSVGETGGEKLFF TGTGCCAGCAGCGTAGGGGAGACAGGGGGTGAAAAACTGTTTTTT
TRBJ1-1 - - TRBV9 CASSGGRAENTEAFF TGTGCCAGCAGCGGGGGGAGGGCGGAGAACACTGAAGCTTTCTTT
TRBJ2-2 - - TRBV7-9 CASSLGDTNTGELFF TGTGCCAGCAGCTTGGGAGATACGAACACCGGGGAGCTGTTTTTT
TRBJ1-4 - - TRBV5-4 CASSSYATNEKLFF TGTGCCAGCAGCTCTTATGCAACTAATGAAAAACTGTTTTTT
TRBJ1-1 - - TRBV5-6 CASSLDTTLGAFF TGTGCCAGCAGCTTGGACACTACCCTGGGAGCTTTCTTT
TRBJ2-1 TRBD2 - TRBV19 CASSLSGGAHEQFF TGTGCCAGTAGTCTTAGCGGGGGGGCGCATGAGCAGTTCTTC
TRBJ2-1 TRBD1 - TRBV6-5 CASSRPRQGNEQFF TGTGCCAGCAGCCGACCCCGACAGGGCAATGAGCAGTTCTTC
TRBJ1-1 TRBD1 - TRBV27 CASSLPGQGNTEAFF TGTGCCAGCAGTCTCCCGGGACAGGGCAACACTGAAGCTTTCTTT
TRBJ1-5 - - TRBV5-1 CASSLYQGPDNQPQHF TGCGCCAGCAGCTTGTATCAGGGGCCCGACAATCAGCCCCAGCATTTT
TRBJ2-1 TRBD2 - TRBV5-1 CASSLAPPGLAGAEQFF TGCGCCAGCAGCCTCGCGCCGCCCGGACTAGCGGGAGCAGAGCAGTTCTTC
TRBJ2-7 TRBD2 - TRBV5-1 CASSQTGTSPYEQYF TGCGCCAGCAGCCAGACCGGGACTAGCCCTTACGAGCAGTACTTC
TRBJ1-2 - - TRBV24-1 CATSFQEFYGYTF TGTGCCACCAGTTTTCAGGAATTCTATGGCTACACCTTC
TRBJ1-2 - - TRBV24-1 CATLSSDYGYTF TGTGCCACCCTATCCTCTGACTATGGCTACACCTTC
TRBJ1-2 - - TRBV7-9 CASSLYQTSGRIFYGYTF TGTGCCAGCAGCTTATATCAGACTAGCGGGCGCATTTTCTATGGCTACACCTTC
TRBJ2-7 TRBD2 - TRBV5-1 CASSMRPSGEYYEQYF TGCGCCAGCAGCATGAGGCCTAGCGGGGAATACTACGAGCAGTACTTC
TRBJ1-4 - once TRBV30 CAWSVLGRGQLILNEKLFF TGTGCCTGGAGTGTCCTAGGTCGAGGACAGCTGATTCTTAATGAAAAACTGTTTTTT
TRBJ2-7 TRBD1 - TRBV11-3 CASNRTGGSSNEQYF TGTGCCAGCAACCGGACAGGGGGCTCCTCCAACGAGCAGTACTTC
TRBJ2-5 - - TRBV19 CASSRGPQKETQYF TGTGCCAGCAGTCGCGGGCCCCAGAAAGAGACCCAGTACTTC
TRBJ1-1 - - TRBV5-1 CASSLGYQSTEAFF TGCGCCAGCAGCTTGGGCTATCAAAGCACTGAAGCTTTCTTT
TRBJ1-6 - - TRBV10-3 CAISERGESNSPLHF TGTGCCATCAGTGAGCGGGGGGAGAGCAATTCACCCCTCCACTTT
TRBJ2-2 - - TRBV7-2 CASSFAGSGELFF TGTGCCAGCAGCTTTGCTGGGAGCGGGGAGCTGTTTTTT
TRBJ2-7 TRBD1 few TRBV7-9 CASSAQGQATLYEQYF TGTGCCAGCAGCGCCCAGGGACAGGCCACATTGTACGAGCAGTACTTC
TRBJ1-2 - once TRBV28 CASSSGQRANYGYTF TGTGCCAGCAGTTCCGGACAGAGAGCTAACTATGGCTACACCTTC
TRBJ1-1 - - TRBV28 CATSRGGVGAFF TGTGCCACCTCCCGCGGGGGAGTGGGAGCTTTCTTT
TRBJ2-7 TRBD2 - TRBV3-1/TRBV3-2 CASSQGGRTYEQYF TGTGCCAGCAGCCAAGGCGGGAGGACCTACGAGCAGTACTTC
TRBJ1-4 - few TRBV4-2 CASSQAGDAEKLFF TGTGCCAGCAGCCAAGCAGGGGATGCTGAAAAACTGTTTTTT
TRBJ2-3 TRBD2 - TRBV6-5 CASRGLAPVTDTQYF TGTGCCAGCAGGGGACTAGCCCCCGTCACAGATACGCAGTATTTT
TRBJ2-1 TRBD2 few TRBV7-3 CASSLTSGGSQAQNEQFF TGTGCCAGCAGCCTAACTAGCGGGGGGAGTCAAGCACAGAATGAGCAGTTCTTC
TRBJ1-1 - - TRBV2 CASSRTENTEAFF TGTGCCAGCAGTAGAACAGAGAACACTGAAGCTTTCTTT
TRBJ1-6 - - TRBV7-3 CASSSPQGAHLHF TGTGCCAGCAGCTCCCCACAGGGTGCCCACCTCCACTTT
TRBJ2-2 - - TRBV28 CATRRGPPTGELFF TGTGCTACACGAAGAGGGCCACCCACCGGGGAGCTGTTTTTT
TRBJ1-1 - - TRBV18 CASSPTAQGEAFF TGTGCCAGCTCACCGACGGCGCAGGGTGAAGCTTTCTTT
TRBJ1-3 - - TRBV7-2 CASSLSPLQGSGNTIYF TGTGCCAGCAGCTTAAGTCCTCTACAGGGCTCTGGAAACACCATATATTTT
TRBJ1-5 TRBD1 - TRBV28 CASSTGGTGGSQPQHF TGTGCCAGCAGTACCGGGGGTACAGGGGGTAGTCAGCCCCAGCATTTT
TRBJ2-1 TRBD2 - TRBV28 CASYVSGGAGDEQFF TGTGCCAGCTATGTTAGCGGGGGGGCCGGGGATGAGCAGTTCTTC
TRBJ1-2 - once TRBV7-3 CASSLTGGDYGYTF TGTGCCAGCAGCTTAACTGGGGGGGACTATGGCTACACCTTC
TRBJ1-1 TRBD1 - TRBV5-1 CASSPGTGGLNTEAFF TGCGCCAGCAGCCCCGGGACAGGGGGCTTGAACACTGAAGCTTTCTTT
TRBJ2-7 - once TRBV5-6 CASSPVNEGEQYF TGTGCCAGCAGCCCCGTGAACGAGGGCGAGCAGTACTTC
TRBJ1-2 TRBD1 - TRBV5-1 CASSPDYRDRGGYTF TGCGCCAGCAGCCCTGACTACCGGGACAGGGGCGGCTACACCTTC
TRBJ1-2 TRBD1 - TRBV3-1/TRBV3-2 CASTITGGNYGYTF TGTGCCAGCACCATCACAGGGGGTAACTATGGCTACACCTTC